This T cell receptor (beta chain) came from a study of memory CD4+ T cells and cytomegalovirus serostatus. General observations from the study: The CMV-associated TCR signature appears largely within the CD4+ memory repertoire.

The sort gate was single viable CD3+CD4+CD8-CD45RO+ cells for memory CD4+ T cells. Serostatus was set by detecting CMV pp150, pp28, p38, p52 IgG. Total CD4+ T cells were enriched by CD4 positive selection. As to this clone: Its target is unknown.

Generated by immunoSEQ multiplex PCR, the TCRdb table keeps only in-frame clones and is missing some. Altogether about 60,000 clones are present, around 79% being singletons, with the ten largest covering around 0.83%. From germline, CDR1 is SGHRS and CDR2 YFSETQ. V was clipped by 6 bases and J by 3 bases, with 24 bases between them. CDR3 length equals 17 residues. The material sequenced was memory CD4+ T cells from blood. V is TRBV5-1 and J is TRBJ1-1, with D perhaps TRBD1 (6 bases). The source is an adult in good health and CMV-seronegative. The CDR3 protein is CASTPRGGPGVDTEAFF. The CDR3 nucleotides are TGCGCCAGCACCCCCCGAGGGGGGCCAGGAGTCGACACTGAAGCTTTCTTT. The whole variable domain, filled in from reference TRBV5-1 and TRBJ1-1, reads KAGVTQTPRYLIKTRGQQVTLSCSPISGHRSVSWYQQTPGQGLQFLFEYFSETQRNKGNFPGRFSGRQFSNSRSEMNVSTLELGDSALYLCASTPRGGPGVDTEAFFGQGTRLTVV.